A selection of T cell receptor beta chains follows, all from one sample in a study of blood T cell repertoires in COVID-19. Sequencing was performed with immunoSEQ multiplex PCR; in TCRdb, only in-frame clones are kept and a portion is missing. The sample consists of about 280,000 clones, approximately 90% of them appearing once. The sequencing sample was made of PBMCs or T cells enriched from blood (not recorded which). All receptors come from a woman aged 55-69 years in a cohort exposed to, infected with or recovered from COVID-19 (not recorded which). CDR3s include the opening cysteine and the closing phenylalanine or tryptophan. The order of the fields is V gene, D gene, clone size, J gene, CDR3 protein, CDR3 DNA. D genes are given only for firm matches. Clone size is given for some rows only: seen once, a few or many times, or a class if the clone is expanded.

V: TRBV5-1
D: -
size: -
J: TRBJ2-2
CDR3: CASRGALGTGELFF
DNA: TGCGCCAGCAGGGGGGCGCTGGGCACCGGGGAGCTGTTTTTT

V: TRBV28
D: -
size: -
J: TRBJ2-7
CDR3: CASQPGDPVAEQYF
DNA: TGTGCCAGCCAACCGGGAGACCCGGTCGCCGAGCAGTACTTC

V: TRBV4-1
D: -
size: -
J: TRBJ1-4
CDR3: CASSRGQITNEKLFF
DNA: TGCGCCAGCAGCCGTGGACAGATAACTAATGAAAAACTGTTTTTT

V: TRBV6-5
D: -
size: once
J: TRBJ2-7
CDR3: CASNFGGTYEQYF
DNA: TGTGCCAGCAATTTTGGCGGGACCTACGAGCAGTACTTC

V: TRBV4-2
D: TRBD1
size: once
J: TRBJ1-3
CDR3: CASSPTGRGNTIYF
DNA: TGTGCCAGCAGCCCGACAGGGCGGGGAAACACCATATATTTT

V: TRBV10-2
D: TRBD2
size: once
J: TRBJ2-1
CDR3: CATRLAGEGNEQFF
DNA: TGCGCCACCCGCTTAGCGGGAGAGGGTAATGAGCAGTTCTTC

V: TRBV5-1
D: -
size: -
J: TRBJ1-2
CDR3: CASSLVGGTNYGYTF
DNA: TGCGCCAGCAGCTTGGTTGGGGGGACTAACTATGGCTACACCTTC

V: TRBV5-6
D: TRBD1
size: few
J: TRBJ1-5
CDR3: CASSGRDRKHQPQHF
DNA: TGTGCCAGCAGCGGCCGGGACAGAAAACATCAGCCCCAGCATTTT

V: TRBV5-6
D: -
size: -
J: TRBJ1-1
CDR3: CASSEGVGAFF
DNA: TGTGCCAGCTCGGAGGGTGTCGGAGCTTTCTTT

V: TRBV7-9
D: -
size: -
J: TRBJ2-2
CDR3: CASSTSGPRGELFF
DNA: TGTGCCAGCAGCACCAGCGGGCCCCGGGGGGAGCTGTTTTTT

V: TRBV9
D: -
size: -
J: TRBJ2-3
CDR3: CASSVEAGTDTQYF
DNA: TGTGCCAGCAGCGTAGAAGCGGGCACAGATACGCAGTATTTT

V: TRBV30
D: -
size: -
J: TRBJ1-2
CDR3: CAWSGQLFYGYTF
DNA: TGTGCCTGGAGCGGACAGTTATTCTATGGCTACACCTTC

V: TRBV11-3
D: TRBD2
size: -
J: TRBJ2-3
CDR3: CASSGTSGSRTQYF
DNA: TGTGCCAGCAGTGGGACTAGCGGGAGCCGTACGCAGTATTTT

V: TRBV10-3
D: -
size: -
J: TRBJ2-3
CDR3: CAISPGVSLSYTQYF
DNA: TGTGCCATCAGTCCAGGGGTTTCCTTAAGCTATACGCAGTATTTT

V: TRBV7-8
D: TRBD2
size: -
J: TRBJ2-2
CDR3: CASSLGGLAGELFF
DNA: TGTGCCAGCAGCTTGGGGGGGTTAGCCGGGGAGCTGTTTTTT

V: TRBV5-6
D: -
size: -
J: TRBJ1-1
CDR3: CASSLMQAPEAFF
DNA: TGTGCCAGCAGCTTGATGCAGGCCCCTGAAGCTTTCTTT

V: TRBV4-3
D: -
size: few
J: TRBJ1-2
CDR3: CASSQDLEGYYGYTF
DNA: TGCGCCAGCAGCCAAGATTTAGAGGGTTACTATGGCTACACCTTC

V: TRBV6-5
D: TRBD2
size: -
J: TRBJ2-7
CDR3: CASSYFLAGSYEQYF
DNA: TGTGCCAGCAGTTACTTTCTAGCGGGGTCCTACGAGCAGTACTTC

V: TRBV24-1
D: -
size: many
J: TRBJ2-5
CDR3: CATSDLSGATRSETQYF
DNA: TGTGCCACCAGTGATTTGTCGGGAGCCACAAGGTCAGAGACCCAGTACTTC

V: TRBV5-1
D: -
size: -
J: TRBJ1-6
CDR3: CASSSGLPRDNSPLHF
DNA: TGCGCCAGCAGCTCGGGACTCCCAAGGGATAATTCACCCCTCCACTTT

V: TRBV18
D: -
size: -
J: TRBJ2-3
CDR3: CASSPRSWGVTDTQYF
DNA: TGTGCCAGCTCACCAAGGAGCTGGGGGGTCACAGATACGCAGTATTTT

V: TRBV4-1
D: TRBD1
size: few
J: TRBJ1-5
CDR3: CASSQGQGARNQPQHF
DNA: TGCGCCAGCAGCCAGGGACAGGGGGCGAGGAATCAGCCCCAGCATTTT

V: TRBV6-1
D: TRBD1
size: once
J: TRBJ2-1
CDR3: CASSEEWGTGGYNEQFF
DNA: TGTGCCAGCAGTGAAGAGTGGGGGACAGGGGGCTACAATGAGCAGTTCTTC

V: TRBV6-2/TRBV6-3
D: TRBD2
size: -
J: TRBJ2-1
CDR3: CASSYSRLAAEQFF
DNA: TGTGCCAGCAGTTACTCTCGACTAGCGGCTGAGCAGTTCTTC

V: TRBV6-5
D: -
size: -
J: TRBJ2-2
CDR3: CASSSANTGELFF
DNA: TGTGCCAGCAGTTCTGCGAACACCGGGGAGCTGTTTTTT

V: TRBV7-3
D: -
size: -
J: TRBJ2-5
CDR3: CASSSFGSGETQYF
DNA: TGTGCCAGCAGCTCCTTTGGGTCGGGAGAGACCCAGTACTTC

V: TRBV28
D: -
size: -
J: TRBJ1-5
CDR3: CASSNQGTPNQPQHF
DNA: TGTGCCAGCAGTAACCAGGGTACCCCTAATCAGCCCCAGCATTTT

V: TRBV30
D: -
size: -
J: TRBJ2-5
CDR3: CAWSVGGGEETQYF
DNA: TGTGCCTGGAGTGTAGGAGGTGGGGAGGAGACCCAGTACTTC

V: TRBV12-3/TRBV12-4
D: TRBD1
size: -
J: TRBJ1-1
CDR3: CASSPTGGRAFF
DNA: TGTGCCAGCAGTCCCACAGGGGGCAGAGCTTTCTTT

V: TRBV7-2
D: -
size: -
J: TRBJ1-4
CDR3: CASSSPDTTNEKLFF
DNA: TGTGCCAGCAGCTCCCCCGACACTACTAATGAAAAACTGTTTTTT

V: TRBV28
D: TRBD2
size: -
J: TRBJ2-6
CDR3: CASSRRGATGANVLTF
DNA: TGTGCCAGCAGCCGGCGGGGGGCAACTGGGGCCAACGTCCTGACTTTC